This note documents a single T cell receptor beta chain sequence. Its specificity is not known. The data were taken from a study of cytomegalovirus exposure and HLA in healthy donors. From germline, CDR1 is MGHRA and CDR2 YSYEKL. Trimming stripped 0 bases from V and 3 bases from J, with 12 bases between. This CDR3 contains 15 residues. It was with 60 Vbeta and 13 Jbeta primers that the PCR ran. TCRdb keeps only in-frame clones here, not all; method: immunoSEQ multiplex PCR. The table has just over 200,000 clones, approximately 85% seen once. Study-wide results and caveats: It was in a later analysis that TCR association rates were seen to vary by HLA locus, highest for DRB1 and lowest for HLA-C. Later analysis demonstrated an association between a missense DCLRE1C variant and TCR beta V- and J-gene trimming. Sequencing likely caused a cluster of highly shared sequence variants.

This sequence was found in a middle-aged woman in good health and CMV-seronegative. Material for sequencing was PBMCs. The chain uses TRBV4-1 and TRBJ2-7; possible D gene TRBD2, 6 bases. CDR3 nucleotide sequence: TGCGCCAGCAGCCAAGATCAGAGGGAGGTCTACGAGCAGTACTTC. Its translation: CASSQDQREVYEQYF.